The 9 T cell receptor beta chains below come from one sample, sequenced in a study of vaccination and CD4 T cells after COVID-19. For these TCRs, the target antigens are not known. At the Johns Hopkins FTIC core, DNA taken from cultured CD4+ T cells was sequenced by way of the Oncomine TCR Beta short-read assay. TCRdb re-called the PCR reads through MiXCR, storing one row per CDR3 protein. This sample has under 25,000 distinct CDR3 sequences, with around a quarter found just once. The treatment was: approximately 9-day PBMC culture with coronavirus spike peptide pools or control peptides (ViraFEST assay). The sample taken for sequencing was cultured CD4+ T cells from blood. These receptor sequences come from a human donor with COVID-19.

V gene TRBV12-3 or TRBV12-4 combines with J gene TRBJ1-3; D perhaps matches TRBD1 (6 bases). The CDR3 runs to 14 residues. Trimming removed 2 bases from V and 4 bases from J, with 9 bases in between. The CDR3 protein is CASSLSGQGNTIYF. In DNA form, the CDR3 reads TGTGCCAGCAGTTTATCCGGACAGGGAAACACCATATATTTT.

There are a few counts of this clonotype. The gene calls are TRBV12-3 or TRBV12-4 and TRBJ1-2; D remains ambiguous. V was shortened by 2 bases and J by 0 bases, with 7 bases between the two germline ends. The length of the CDR3 is 14 residues. The CDR3 region has the DNA TGTGCCAGCAGTTTAAGGCGAGCTAACTATGGCTACACCTTC. It encodes CASSLRRANYGYTF.

This clonotype is medium-sized. The V and J genes are TRBV27 and TRBJ1-1; D remains ambiguous. The CDR3 covers 14 residues. V was clipped by 2 bases and J by 1 base, with 8 bases between them. The germline CDR1 and CDR2 sequences are MNHEY and SMNVEV (reference sequence). The DNA for the CDR3 is TGTGCCAGCAGTTTAAGGTTAGGGAACACTGAAGCTTTCTTT. It is translated as CASSLRLGNTEAFF.

The rearrangement uses TRBV12-3 or TRBV12-4 and TRBJ1-2; 7 positions agree with TRBD1. The CDR3 runs 13 residues. The ends lost 6 bases at V and 6 bases at J; junction bases unmatched: 7. The CDR3 region is CASSGTARDGYTF. CDR3 DNA: TGTGCCAGCAGCGGGACAGCCAGAGATGGCTACACCTTC.

J is TRBJ2-4 and V is TRBV25-1, with D perhaps assigned TRBD1 or TRBD2 (5 bases each). Trimming stripped 7 bases from V and 13 bases from J, with 17 bases between. The CDR3 is 12 residues long. Germline assignment: CDR1 MGHDK and CDR2 SYGVNS. This CDR3 reads CASTDPRDGQYF. Here the CDR3 DNA reads TGTGCCAGCACCGACCCGAGGGACGGACAGTACTTC. Full variable domain (remainder filled in from reference TRBV25-1 and TRBJ2-4): EADIYQTPRYLVIGTGKKITLECSQTMGHDKMYWYQQDPGMELHLIHYSYGVNSTEKGDLSSESTVSRIRTEHFPLTLESARPSHTSQYLCASTDPRDGQYFGAGTRLSVL.

The CDR3 loop is CASSTPGNEQYF. As DNA, the CDR3 is TGTGCCAGTAGTACCCCCGGCAACGAGCAGTACTTC. The rearrangement joins TRBV19 to TRBJ2-7; D gene ambiguous. This CDR3 is built from 12 residues. V was clipped by 4 bases and J by 5 bases, with 9 bases between them. Looked up from germline, CDR1 is LNHDA and CDR2 is SQIVND (reference sequence).

The J gene is TRBJ1-2, the V gene TRBV12-3 or TRBV12-4; no definite D call. The CDR3 runs to 11 residues. Trimming left V 6 bases short and J 8 bases short, with 10 bases between. CDR3 amino acids: CASSPTRGYTF. CDR3 sequence (DNA): TGTGCCAGCAGCCCAACCAGGGGCTACACCTTC.

This clonotype was detected a few times. This sequence joins TRBV20-1 and TRBJ1-1; TRBD1 might be the D (5 bases). Deletions cut 6 bases from V and 6 bases from J, with 14 bases between. The CDR3 covers 12 residues. Germline V CDR1 and CDR2: DFQATT, SNEGSKA (reference sequence). CDR3 region: CSAGGMAAEAFF. The CDR3 nucleotides read TGCAGTGCCGGGGGAATGGCCGCTGAAGCTTTCTTT.

The chain carries TRBV7-2 and TRBJ2-5; maybe TRBD2 (7 bases). Per germline, CDR1 SGHTA and CDR2 FQGNSA. Trimming cost V 3 bases and J 5 bases, with 16 bases left between them. This CDR3 region has 15 residues. In nucleotides, the CDR3 is TGTGCCAGCAGCTTCGAGGGGGGGGCAGGGGAGACCCAGTACTTC. Protein sequence: CASSFEGGAGETQYF.